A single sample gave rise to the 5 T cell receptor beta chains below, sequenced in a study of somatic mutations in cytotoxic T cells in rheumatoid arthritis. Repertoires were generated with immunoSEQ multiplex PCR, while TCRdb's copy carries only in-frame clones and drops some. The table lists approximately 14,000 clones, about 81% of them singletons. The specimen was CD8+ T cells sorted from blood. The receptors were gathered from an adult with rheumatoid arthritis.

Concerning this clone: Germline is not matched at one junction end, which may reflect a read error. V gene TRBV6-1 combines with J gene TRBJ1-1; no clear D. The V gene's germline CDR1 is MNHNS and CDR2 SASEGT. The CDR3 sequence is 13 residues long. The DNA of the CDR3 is TGTGCCATCAGTGAGTCGGGCAACACTGAAGCTTTCTTT. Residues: CAISESGNTEAFF.

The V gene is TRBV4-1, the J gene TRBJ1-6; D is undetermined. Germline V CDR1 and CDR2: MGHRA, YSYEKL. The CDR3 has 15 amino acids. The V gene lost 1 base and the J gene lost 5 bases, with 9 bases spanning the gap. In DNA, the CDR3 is TGCGCCAGCAGCCAAGGTGAACATCATAATTCACCCCTCCACTTT. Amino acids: CASSQGEHHNSPLHF.

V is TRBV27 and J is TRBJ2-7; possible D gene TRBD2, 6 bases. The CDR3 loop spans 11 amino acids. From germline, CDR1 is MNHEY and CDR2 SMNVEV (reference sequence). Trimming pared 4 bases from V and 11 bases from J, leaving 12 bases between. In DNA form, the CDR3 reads TGTGCCAGCAGTTGGCGGGGACGTGAGTACTTC. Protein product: CASSWRGREYF.

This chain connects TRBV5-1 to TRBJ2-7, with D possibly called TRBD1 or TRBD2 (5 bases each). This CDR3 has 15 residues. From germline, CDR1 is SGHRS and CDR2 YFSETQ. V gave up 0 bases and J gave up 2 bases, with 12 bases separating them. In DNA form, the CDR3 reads TGCGCCAGCAGCTTGGGAGTAGGGGACCCCTACGAGCAGTACTTC. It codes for CASSLGVGDPYEQYF.

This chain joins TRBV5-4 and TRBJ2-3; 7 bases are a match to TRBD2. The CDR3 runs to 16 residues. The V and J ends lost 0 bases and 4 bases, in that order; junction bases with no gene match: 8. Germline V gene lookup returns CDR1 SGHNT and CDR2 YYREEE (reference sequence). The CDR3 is CASSLATGGSPDTQYF. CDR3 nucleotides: TGTGCCAGCAGCTTGGCTACGGGAGGCTCCCCAGATACGCAGTATTTT.